This T cell receptor (beta chain) was observed in a study of cytotoxic CD8 clonotypes in ibrutinib-treated CLL. Study-level findings and limits: Measured clonality at baseline was greater than in age-matched healthy donors and tracked with circulating CD8+ T-cell counts.

With regard to this clone: Its antigen is currently unknown.

Profiled with immunoSEQ multiplex PCR; TCRdb holds only in-frame clones, not every one. The data contain around 14,000 clones, around 68% of them seen just once; the ten biggest clones take up approximately 5.5%. The CDR3 spans 16 residues. V was shortened by 1 base and J by 7 bases, with 14 bases between the two germline ends. Per germline, CDR1 MGHRA and CDR2 YSYEKL. The specimen was PBMCs, collected before ibrutinib treatment. The rearrangement links TRBV4-1 to TRBJ1-6; D is undetermined. The sequence was obtained from a human donor with chronic lymphocytic leukemia. CDR3 nucleotides: TGCGCCAGCAGCCAAGTCCCCGGGCGGGAGAATTCACCCCTCCACTTT. Protein: CASSQVPGRENSPLHF.